This TCR beta chain appears in the sequencing data of a study of blood T cell repertoires in COVID-19. Study at large: From the United States, Italy and Spain came samples of acute and convalescent COVID-19. T cells, B-cell-depleted T cells, or PBMCs supplied cDNA or gDNA.

The authors' processing: Estimates of nucleated cell counts were drawn from the amplification of reference gene primers. Only in-frame clones appear in the TCRdb table, and some are missing; sequencing was by immunoSEQ multiplex PCR. D and trimming were read from the DNA, whereas the V and J calls and clone size are those reported in that table. This table has approximately 360,000 clones, almost 90% appearing once. Trimming took 1 base from V and 0 from J, leaving 10 bases between them. There are 16 residues in the CDR3. Germline V gives CDR1 SGHTA, CDR2 FQGNSA. The chain couples TRBV7-2 to TRBJ1-5; no firm D call. This TCR was recovered from a man younger than 30 with active or convalescent COVID-19. Sequenced input: peripheral blood. The CDR3 region has the DNA TGTGCCAGCAGCTTAGGAGGCATACTTAGCAATCAGCCCCAGCATTTT. Protein sequence: CASSLGGILSNQPQHF. The variable domain in full, with the rest retrieved from reference TRBV7-2 and TRBJ1-5, is GAGVSQSPSNKVTEKGKDVELRCDPISGHTALYWYRQSLGQGLEFLIYFQGNSAPDKSGLPSDRFSAERTGGSVSTLTIQRTQQEDSAVYLCASSLGGILSNQPQHFGDGTRLSIL.